What follows are 21 T cell receptor beta chains derived from one specimen sequenced in a study of T cells in Graves' hyperthyroidism and ophthalmopathy. Amplification of TCR beta CDR3 regions used RNA as the template. HTBI primers were the set used in a first-round RT-PCR of the TCR CDR3. TCRdb reprocessed the multiplex PCR reads with MiXCR, giving one entry per CDR3 protein. The profile shows under 450,000 distinct CDR3 sequences, approximately 18% of them singletons. The sample comprised blood. The receptors shown here come from a woman in her twenties or thirties with Graves' hyperthyroidism that later progressed to Graves' ophthalmopathy.

At least ten counts were recorded for this clonotype. The V gene is TRBV7-2, the J gene TRBJ2-1, with a possible D match to TRBD2 (5 bases). CDR3 length: 14 amino acids. Germline values: CDR1 SGHTA, CDR2 FQGNSA. V lost 3 bases and J 12 bases, leaving 18 bases between the germline ends. This chain's CDR3 is CASSLRKPTRRQFF. Written as DNA, the CDR3 is TGTGCCAGCAGCTTGCGGAAACCAACTAGAAGGCAGTTCTTC.

The sample holds many counts of this clonotype. The chain uses TRBV3-1 and TRBJ1-3; unclear D gene. CDR3 length: 13 amino acids. V shed 2 bases and J shed 8 bases, with 10 bases lying between them. Germline CDR1 LGHDT, CDR2 YNNKEL (reference sequence). The DNA of the CDR3 is TGTGCCAGCAGCCAAAGTCGGGTTGACACCATATATTTT. Translating it yields CASSQSRVDTIYF.

In this sample, this clonotype turned up a few times. The chain joins TRBV7-9 to TRBJ1-4; D remains ambiguous. This CDR3 spans 13 amino acids. Trimming stripped 1 base from V and 11 bases from J, with 11 bases between. Germline V lookup: CDR1 SEHNR, CDR2 FQNEAQ (reference sequence). CDR3 in amino acids: CASSLESSPKLFF. DNA of the CDR3: TGTGCCAGCAGCTTAGAAAGTAGCCCCAAACTGTTTTTT.

This clonotype was detected a few times. This sequence joins TRBV19 and TRBJ2-1; no firm D call. Germline V gives CDR1 LNHDA, CDR2 SQIVND (reference sequence). This CDR3 region has 15 residues. The V end lost 3 bases, the J end lost 2 bases, and 11 bases lay between the germline ends. In DNA, the CDR3 is TGTGCCAGTAGTATTACGAAGAATACCTACAATGAGCAGTTCTTC. Translated, it gives CASSITKNTYNEQFF.

The sample holds many counts of this clonotype. This chain links TRBV7-8 with TRBJ1-6, with D unclear. The CDR3 length is 15 residues. Trimming left V 3 bases short and J 6 bases short, with 12 bases between. Germline V gives CDR1 SGHVS, CDR2 FQNEAQ. CDR3 nucleotides: TGTGCCAGCAGCTTTATTGGAGAGGGTAATTCACCCCTCCACTTT. It translates to CASSFIGEGNSPLHF.

This clonotype has a count of ten or more. This rearrangement joins TRBV5-8 to TRBJ2-7, with D possibly matching TRBD1 (5 bases). This CDR3 is 13 amino acids long. In germline, CDR1 is SGHTS, CDR2 YDEGEE. The V and J ends lost 4 bases and 0 bases respectively, with 8 bases between them. The CDR3 reads CASSQQGSYEQYF. As DNA, the CDR3 is TGTGCCAGCAGCCAGCAGGGCTCCTACGAGCAGTACTTC.

About this clonotype itself: One junction end does not reproduce the germline sequence, and a read error may be involved. The rearrangement joins TRBV18 to TRBJ2-7, with 8 bases aligning to TRBD2. Germline loops: CDR1 KGHSH, CDR2 LQKENI. The CDR3 has 13 residues. The CDR3 nucleotides read TGTGCCAGCCCACCGGGACTAGCCTACGAGCAGTACTTC. Translated: CASPPGLAYEQYF. The full variable domain, rest sourced from reference TRBV18 and TRBJ2-7, is NAGVMQNPRHLVRRRGQEARLRCSPMKGHSHVYWYRQLPEEGLKFMVYLQKENIIDESGMPKERFSAEFPKEGPSILRIQQVVRGDSAAYFCASPPGLAYEQYFGPGTRLTVT.

This clonotype was recorded many times. V and J are TRBV20-1 and TRBJ1-1, with 7 bases fitting TRBD1. This CDR3 region has 15 residues. Germline-derived CDR1 and CDR2 are DFQATT and SNEGSKA (reference sequence). V lost 6 bases to trimming and J lost 1 base; unmatched junction nucleotides: 11. The CDR3 DNA sequence: TGCAGTGCCTCCGGGCCCGGGACAGAGAACACTGAAGCTTTCTTT. Translation gives CSASGPGTENTEAFF.

The sample holds a few counts of this clonotype. The chain couples TRBV28 to TRBJ2-4; D unclear. V dropped 5 bases and J dropped 8 bases, with 16 bases sitting between them. The length of the CDR3 is 14 residues. Germline V CDR1 and CDR2: MDHEN, SYDVKM. The CDR3 sequence is CASSTDLGEDIQYF. The CDR3, as DNA: TGTGCCAGCAGTACCGACCTGGGTGAGGACATTCAGTACTTC.

This clonotype was recorded many times. The V gene is TRBV2, the J gene TRBJ2-4; 8 nucleotides align to TRBD1. Germline V gene lookup returns CDR1 SNHLY and CDR2 FYNNEI. V lost 2 bases and J lost 7; bases outside the gene matches: 1. The CDR3 is 13 residues long. DNA for the CDR3: TGTGCCAGCAGTGAACACAGGGGGAACATTCAGTACTTC. Translating it yields CASSEHRGNIQYF.

The table lists this clonotype with many counts. This chain links TRBV9 with TRBJ2-2; 8 positions agree with TRBD1. The CDR3 runs to 15 residues. J was trimmed by 5 bases and V by 0 bases; bases with no gene match: 3. The germline gives CDR1 SGDLS, CDR2 YYNGEE. CDR3 DNA: TGTGCCAGCAGCGTAGGGGACAGGTGGACCGGGGAGCTGTTTTTT. Amino acids: CASSVGDRWTGELFF.

The genes are TRBV19 and TRBJ1-2; no definite D call. The germline V gene encodes CDR1 LNHDA and CDR2 SQIVND (reference sequence). CDR3 size: 14 residues. Deletions cut 7 bases from V and 4 bases from J, with 16 bases between. The CDR3 reads CASIPSGSLYGYTF. As DNA, the CDR3 is TGTGCCAGTATCCCCTCCGGGTCTCTCTATGGCTACACCTTC. The entire variable domain, with the rest obtained from reference TRBV19 and TRBJ1-2, is as follows: DGGITQSPKYLFRKEGQNVTLSCEQNLNHDAMYWYRQDPGQGLRLIYYSQIVNDFQKGDIAEGYSVSREKKESFPLTVTSAQKNPTAFYLCASIPSGSLYGYTFGSGTRLTVV.

Details on this clonotype: An end of the junction differs from the germline gene, which may be a read error. The rearrangement uses TRBV3-1 and TRBJ1-1; D is unresolved. The CDR3 has 15 residues. Looked up from germline, CDR1 is LGHDT and CDR2 is YNNKEL (reference sequence). Written as DNA, the CDR3 is TGTGCCAGCGGCCAAGAACTCTCGGGTTACGCTGAAGCTTTCTTT. Translating it yields CASGQELSGYAEAFF.

There are many counts of this clonotype. The chain employs TRBV2 and TRBJ2-2; TRBD2 aligns across 8 bases. The CDR3 loop spans 17 amino acids. Germline V gene data show CDR1 as SNHLY and CDR2 as FYNNEI. The V and J ends lost 3 bases and 4 bases, in that order; junction bases with no gene match: 10. DNA of the CDR3: TGTGCCAGCAGTGAGTTAGCGGGACTATCCTCCACCGGGGAGCTGTTTTTT. It encodes CASSELAGLSSTGELFF.

This clonotype was counted a few times. Possible read error: a much larger clone is one base away. The chain joins TRBV29-1 to TRBJ2-7; 7 bases are shared with TRBD2. The CDR3 sequence is 15 residues long. Per germline, CDR1 SQVTM and CDR2 ANQGSEA. V was pared by 4 bases and J by 8 bases, with 17 bases of the junction left unmatched. CDR3 protein: CSVVEAGLSYYKQYF. The CDR3 DNA follows: TGCAGCGTTGTTGAAGCGGGACTTTCTTATTACAAGCAGTACTTC.

This clonotype was counted a single time. This chain uses TRBV20-1 with TRBJ1-4; 9 positions agree with TRBD1. V shed 0 bases, J shed 6 bases, and the junction held 5 bases outside the gene matches. Germline lookup yields CDR1 DFQATT and CDR2 SNEGSKA (reference sequence). The CDR3 runs 15 residues. CDR3 nucleotides: TGCAGTGCTAGAGATCCGGGACAGGGAGATGAAAAACTGTTTTTT. Amino acid sequence: CSARDPGQGDEKLFF.

At least ten counts were recorded for this clonotype. At one boundary the junction diverges from the germline segment, which might be a read error. The chain uses TRBV12-3 or TRBV12-4 and TRBJ2-5; D ambiguous. The CDR3 is 12 amino acids. CDR3: CASSLGKETQYF. As DNA, the CDR3 is TGTGCCAGCAGCTTAGGGAAGGAGACCCAGTACTTC.

Ten or more counts support this clonotype. The chain is built from TRBV27 and TRBJ1-1; D possibly corresponds to TRBD1 (5 bases). Looked up from germline, CDR1 is MNHEY and CDR2 is SMNVEV (reference sequence). The CDR3 covers 14 residues. Trimming pared 6 bases from V and 1 base from J, leaving 12 bases between. The CDR3 here is CASSLIGANTEAFF. CDR3 bases: TGTGCCAGCAGCCTAATCGGGGCGAACACTGAAGCTTTCTTT.

There are many counts of this clonotype. This sequence joins TRBV28 and TRBJ1-6; D gene uncertain. This CDR3 contains 15 residues. V lost 3 bases and J 9 bases, leaving 15 bases between the germline ends. From germline, CDR1 is MDHEN and CDR2 SYDVKM. This chain's CDR3 is CASSFEEWESSPLHF. CDR3 coding DNA: TGTGCCAGCAGTTTCGAGGAGTGGGAGAGTTCACCCCTCCACTTT. The full variable domain, in which reference TRBV28 and TRBJ1-6 provide the parts outside the CDR3, is DVKVTQSSRYLVKRTGEKVFLECVQDMDHENMFWYRQDPGLGLRLIYFSYDVKMKEKGDIPEGYSVSREKKERFSLILESASTNQTSMYLCASSFEEWESSPLHFGNGTRLTVT.

This clonotype was observed a few times. The chain uses TRBV19 and TRBJ2-2; 7 bases match TRBD2. Germline CDR1 LNHDA, CDR2 SQIVND (reference sequence). CDR3 size: 15 residues. Trimming took 3 bases from V and 6 from J; bases not matched to a gene: 7. The CDR3: CASSIVREVSGELFF. The CDR3 DNA follows: TGTGCCAGTAGTATCGTCCGGGAGGTATCCGGGGAGCTGTTTTTT.

V is TRBV11-3 and J is TRBJ2-1; 8 bases are a match to TRBD1. The CDR3 length is 15 residues. J was trimmed by 1 base and V by 5 bases; bases with no gene match: 4. Germline assignment: CDR1 SGHNT and CDR2 YENEEA. The CDR3 reads CASSRDRRSYNEQFF. The CDR3 bases are TGTGCCAGCAGCCGGGACAGGCGATCCTACAATGAGCAGTTCTTC.